This T cell receptor beta chain is from a study of PD-1 blockade in classical Hodgkin lymphoma. Study overall: Each patient was given nivolumab 3 mg/kg through a vein every 2 weeks.

Germline assignment: CDR1 SGDLS and CDR2 YYNGEE. V dropped 0 bases and J dropped 4; count of bases not matched to a gene: 7. The length of the CDR3 is 16 residues. Time point reported: cycle 4 day 1 (C4D1), after less than 7 weeks of nivolumab. Every patient was affected by relapse after autologous stem cell transplantation, while exposure to brentuximab vedotin was not uniform. Patients reached a best response of complete response, partial response or progressive disease. Some clones are missing from TCRdb's copy, which holds only in-frame ones; the method was immunoSEQ multiplex PCR. The sample contains roughly 50,000 clones, around 90% of which appear only once.

The source of this sequence is a human donor with classical Hodgkin lymphoma. Sequences were derived from peripheral blood mononuclear cells (PBMCs), sampled before the fourth cycle of nivolumab. This chain links TRBV9 with TRBJ2-3; 8 bases align to TRBD2. The CDR3 here is CASSVAGGLVPDTQYF. DNA of the CDR3: TGTGCCAGCAGCGTAGCTGGGGGACTAGTCCCAGATACGCAGTATTTT. Supplemented by reference TRBV9 and TRBJ2-3, the full variable domain reads DSGVTQTPKHLITATGQRVTLRCSPRSGDLSVYWYQQSLDQGLQFLIQYYNGEERAKGNILERFSAQQFPDLHSELNLSSLELGDSALYFCASSVAGGLVPDTQYFGPGTRLTVL.